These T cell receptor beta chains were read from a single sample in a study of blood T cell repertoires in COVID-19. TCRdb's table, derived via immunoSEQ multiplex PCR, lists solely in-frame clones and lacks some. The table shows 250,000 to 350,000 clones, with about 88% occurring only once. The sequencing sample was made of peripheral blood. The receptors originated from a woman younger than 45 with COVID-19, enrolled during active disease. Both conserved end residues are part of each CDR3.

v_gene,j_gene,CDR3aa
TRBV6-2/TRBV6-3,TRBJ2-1,CASSPLAGRINEQFF
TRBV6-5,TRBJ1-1,CASSYLLRGGAEAFF
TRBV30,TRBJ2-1,CAWRGVSYNEQFF
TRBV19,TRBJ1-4,CATRGGSELFF
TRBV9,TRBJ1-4,CASSRTGAGEKLFF
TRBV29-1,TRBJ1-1,CSVEDPGGRGFF
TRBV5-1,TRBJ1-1,CASSFSQGGNTEAFF
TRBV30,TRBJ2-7,CASSGQGFEEQYF
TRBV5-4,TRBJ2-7,CASSFAASGRTPYEQYF
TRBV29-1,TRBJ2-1,CSVELGGNEQFF
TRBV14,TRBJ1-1,CASSRTGERVLAFF
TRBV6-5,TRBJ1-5,CASSYGGVQPQHF
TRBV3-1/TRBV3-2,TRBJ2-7,CASSQETAGRTEQYF
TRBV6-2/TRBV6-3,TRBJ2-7,CASSKQGGTYEQYF
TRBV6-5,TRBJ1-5,CASSFPRTGREQPQHF
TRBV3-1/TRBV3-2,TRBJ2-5,CASSQVASGFQETQYF
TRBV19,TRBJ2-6,CASSIDRTGVSSGANVLTF
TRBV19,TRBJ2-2,CASTPQNTGELFF